This T cell receptor beta chain was sequenced in a study of T cell changes during pregnancy in multiple sclerosis. The germline CDR1 and CDR2 sequences are SQVTM and ANQGSEA. V was cut by 2 bases and J by 8 bases, with 7 bases left in between. The length of the CDR3 is 11 residues. Some clones are missing from TCRdb's copy, which holds only in-frame ones; the method was immunoSEQ multiplex PCR. This table has roughly 49,000 clones, nearly 95% appearing once. The genes are TRBV29-1 and TRBJ2-1; D ambiguous. Sequencing used peripheral blood, obtained after pregnancy. The sequence was obtained from a female donor with multiple sclerosis, enrolled in a pregnancy study. The CDR3 DNA is TGCAGCGTTGAACGCGTTCATGAGCAGTTCTTC. Residues: CSVERVHEQFF.